This note documents a single T cell receptor beta chain sequence. The antigen remains unidentified. The data belong to a study of shared clonotypes between healthy human individuals. Overall study results and limits: Shared clonotypes: about 5.3% naive CD4, around 3.5% naive CD8, under 2.5% memory CD4, 0.4% to 0.45% memory CD8. Shared clonotypes across all four donors exceeded non-shared ones in generation probability.

This table comes from immunoSEQ multiplex PCR, and its TCRdb copy is limited to in-frame clones, with some not included. The sample contains 2.5 million or so clones, around 94% of which appear only once. After removal of 3 bases from V and 5 bases from J, the junction contained 3 bases not matched to a gene. This CDR3 has 15 residues. The germline V gene encodes CDR1 SGHNT and CDR2 YYREEE (reference sequence). The chain recombines TRBV5-4 with TRBJ2-5, with TRBD2 matching over 14 bases. The sequence came from a young man in good health. What was sequenced was naive CD4+ T cells sorted from blood. Indicated subset: CD45RA+ positively selected. CDR3 protein: CASSWGLAGDETQYF. The CDR3 DNA is TGTGCCAGCAGCTGGGGACTAGCGGGAGACGAGACCCAGTACTTC.